This T cell receptor (beta chain) emerged from a study of shared clonotypes between healthy human individuals. Germline V gene data show CDR1 as MGHDK and CDR2 as SYGVNS. This CDR3 is 13 amino acids long. V lost 5 bases and J 2 bases, leaving 10 bases between the germline ends. The input for sorted-subset replicate PCRs was approximately 190 ng DNA, around 27,000 T cell genomes. Using immunoSEQ multiplex PCR, the repertoire was profiled, and TCRdb retains in-frame clones only, with some absent. This sample has approximately 110,000 clones, with about two thirds found just once. This sequence was found in a woman aged 25 to 45 in good health. This sequence joins TRBV25-1 and TRBJ2-7; perhaps TRBD2 as D (5 bases). Sequenced sample: memory CD8+ T cells sorted from blood. Subset denoted: CD45RO+ cells pooled with CCR7-negative TemRA cells. DNA of the CDR3: TGTGCCAGCAGTTCCGGGGTGCCCTACGAGCAGTACTTC. As protein: CASSSGVPYEQYF.